The 26 T cell receptor beta chains listed next were all sequenced from one sample in a study of T cell repertoires in cytomegalovirus infection. TCRdb called the reads again in MiXCR, with one record for every CDR3 protein. The sample gives over 200,000 distinct CDR3 sequences, approximately 14% of which show up once; around 9.5% is in the top ten. The sample was PBMCs. All receptors derive from a human donor in good health (CMV status not recorded). Some clones in this sample may be carry-over from other donors' samples.

This clonotype occurred many times. The J gene is TRBJ2-3, the V gene TRBV6-4; D gene uncertain. This CDR3 is 13 amino acids long. Germline-derived CDR1 and CDR2 are MRHNA and SNTAGT. The germline V and J ends were trimmed by 0 bases and 6 bases, with 7 bases remaining between them. CDR3 sequence (DNA): TGTGCCAGCAGTGACTCCTCGATGGATACGCAGTATTTT. Translated, it gives CASSDSSMDTQYF.

This sequence joins TRBV20-1 and TRBJ2-1; 13 bases fit TRBD2. The germline V gene encodes CDR1 DFQATT and CDR2 SNEGSKA (reference sequence). The CDR3 loop spans 15 amino acids. V was pared by 3 bases and J by 7 bases, with 6 bases of the junction left unmatched. The chain's CDR3 is CSARSTSGGQNEQFF. The CDR3 DNA reads TGCAGTGCTAGGTCGACTAGCGGGGGGCAGAATGAGCAGTTCTTC.

This clonotype was detected many times. The gene calls are TRBV7-2 and TRBJ2-3; D is unresolved. The germline gives CDR1 SGHTA, CDR2 FQGNSA. V gave up 5 bases and J gave up 0 bases, with 9 bases separating them. This CDR3 has 14 amino acids. CDR3 DNA sequence: TGTGCCAGCAGCCCTCAGATAAGCACAGATACGCAGTATTTT. Translating gives CASSPQISTDTQYF.

The chain uses TRBV6-1 and TRBJ1-1; D might be TRBD1 (6 bases). The CDR3 contains 14 residues. The germline V gene has CDR1 MNHNS and CDR2 SASEGT. Trimming shortened V by 7 bases and J by 3 bases, and 15 bases separated the two germline ends. CDR3 nucleotide sequence: TGTGCCAGCACCAAACAGGGAGGGGACACTGAAGCTTTCTTT. Protein sequence: CASTKQGGDTEAFF.

This chain connects TRBV4-2 to TRBJ2-1; 12 bases are shared with TRBD2. The CDR3 spans 17 residues. Germline V gene data show CDR1 as LGHNA and CDR2 as YNFKEQ. After removal of 4 bases from V and 2 bases from J, the junction contained 6 bases not matched to a gene. The CDR3 coding sequence is TGTGCCAGCAGCCTCGAGGCTAGCGGGAGGGCCTACAATGAGCAGTTCTTC. Amino acids: CASSLEASGRAYNEQFF.

This clonotype was observed at least ten times. This sequence joins TRBV7-2 and TRBJ2-5, with D possibly matching TRBD2 (5 bases). Germline CDR1 SGHTA, CDR2 FQGNSA. CDR3 length: 14 amino acids. The V end was cut by 5 bases, the J end by 3 bases, with 13 bases between. CDR3 DNA: TGTGCCAGCAGCCCCAGGCGGGCGGAAGAGACCCAGTACTTC. Its translation is CASSPRRAEETQYF.

The chain links TRBV5-4 to TRBJ2-7; 11 positions match TRBD1. Unmatched junction bases numbered 5, after V lost 0 bases and J lost 6 bases. The CDR3 contains 15 residues. Germline V gene data show CDR1 as SGHNT and CDR2 as YYREEE (reference sequence). In nucleotides, the CDR3 is TGTGCCAGCAGCTTGGATGGGACAGGGGGGTTCGAGCAGTACTTC. This sequence encodes CASSLDGTGGFEQYF.

The sample holds many counts of this clonotype. The rearrangement joins TRBV29-1 to TRBJ1-1, with 8 nucleotides matching TRBD1. Germline CDR1 SQVTM, CDR2 ANQGSEA. V lost 6 bases to trimming and J lost 1 base; unmatched junction nucleotides: 4. This CDR3 has 13 residues. CDR3 residues: CSVRTGRNTEAFF. CDR3 DNA sequence: TGCAGCGTGAGGACAGGGAGGAACACTGAAGCTTTCTTT.

This clonotype was counted ten times or more. This rearrangement joins TRBV12-3 or TRBV12-4 to TRBJ2-1, with 7 bases fitting TRBD2. V lost 7 bases and J lost 9; bases outside the gene matches: 12. This CDR3 is built from 14 residues. The CDR3 sequence: CASIRGLVEGEQFF. The DNA of the CDR3 is TGTGCCAGCATTCGAGGACTAGTTGAGGGTGAGCAGTTCTTC.

The chain is built from TRBV7-2 and TRBJ1-2, with D perhaps TRBD1 (5 bases). The V gene lost 2 bases and the J gene lost 5 bases, with 9 bases spanning the gap. Germline CDR1 reads SGHTA; CDR2 reads FQGNSA. The CDR3 is 13 amino acids. The CDR3 loop reads CASSLSGSYGYTF. Here the CDR3 DNA reads TGTGCCAGCAGCTTATCAGGGTCGTATGGCTACACCTTC.

The DNA for the CDR3 is TGTGCCAGCAGCTTAGCTTGGGGGAGCTCCTACAATGAGCAGTTCTTC. Residues: CASSLAWGSSYNEQFF. The chain carries TRBV7-2 and TRBJ2-1; D tentatively reads TRBD1 or TRBD2 (5 bases each). V lost 0 bases, J lost 0 bases, and 9 bases lay in between. CDR1 and CDR2 from the germline V gene are SGHTA and FQGNSA. CDR3 length: 16 amino acids.

This clonotype was detected only once. A read error may be the cause here, since a much bigger clone is one base away. The chain employs TRBV7-3 and TRBJ1-1, with D uncertain. CDR3 length: 13 amino acids. Trimming stripped 5 bases from V and 4 bases from J, with 11 bases between. The germline V gene encodes CDR1 SGHTA and CDR2 FQGTGA. The CDR3 here is CASSPTTTTEAFF. The CDR3, as DNA: TGTGCCAGCAGCCCTACAACGACCACTGAAGCTTTCTTT.

This clonotype was detected a few times. The V call is TRBV12-3 or TRBV12-4, the J call TRBJ1-1; D unclear. The CDR3 length is 14 residues. Deletions cut 8 bases from V and 0 bases from J, with 13 bases between. This chain's CDR3 is CASSNSPVNTEAFF. CDR3 nucleotide sequence: TGTGCCAGCTCCAACTCTCCAGTGAACACTGAAGCTTTCTTT.

The sample holds a few counts of this clonotype. This chain uses TRBV5-6 with TRBJ1-1, with no clear D. The V gene's germline CDR1 is SGHDT and CDR2 YYEEEE. The CDR3 totals 13 residues. V was pared by 1 base and J by 5 bases, with 9 bases between. The CDR3 here is CASSLSYLTEAFF. The CDR3, as DNA: TGTGCCAGCAGCTTGTCGTATTTAACTGAAGCTTTCTTT.

The chain combines TRBV6-5 with TRBJ2-7; D is possibly TRBD1 (5 bases). Germline assignment: CDR1 MNHEY and CDR2 SVGAGI. The CDR3 is 14 residues long. Trimming removed 6 bases at V and 6 bases at J, with 18 bases between. CDR3 protein: CASSRRTGITEQYF. CDR3 DNA sequence: TGTGCCAGCAGCCGCAGAACAGGAATTACCGAGCAGTACTTC.

The chain has TRBV25-1 and TRBJ2-7; D not certain. The CDR3 is 12 residues long. CDR1 and CDR2 (germline): MGHDK, SYGVNS. Trimming pared 6 bases from V and 3 bases from J, leaving 9 bases between. The CDR3 region is CASSDNFYEQYF. The CDR3 DNA follows: TGTGCCAGCAGCGACAACTTCTACGAGCAGTACTTC.

This clonotype was found many times. The chain is built from TRBV7-2 and TRBJ2-1, with D unresolved. The CDR3 extends over 12 amino acids. Trimming pared 6 bases from V and 10 bases from J, leaving 13 bases between. Per the germline V gene, CDR1 is SGHTA and CDR2 is FQGNSA. CDR3 loop: CASRTPLGEQFF. In nucleotides, the CDR3 is TGTGCCAGCAGGACTCCCTTGGGAGAGCAGTTCTTC.

CDR3 loop: CASRMGGFNEKLFF. The CDR3 DNA follows: TGTGCCAGCAGGATGGGGGGCTTCAATGAAAAACTGTTTTTT. V usage is TRBV28 and J usage is TRBJ1-4; D possibly corresponds to TRBD1 (6 bases). Trimming took off 6 bases at V and 5 bases at J, with 13 bases between the two ends. CDR3 length equals 14 residues. The germline CDR1 and CDR2 sequences are MDHEN and SYDVKM.

The chain carries TRBV19 and TRBJ2-3, with TRBD2 identical over 9 bases. The CDR3 runs to 16 residues. Germline-derived CDR1 and CDR2 are LNHDA and SQIVND (reference sequence). J gave up 5 bases and V 3 bases, and 9 bases lay outside the gene matches. The CDR3 loop is CASSMGAGGPVDTQYF. The DNA for the CDR3 is TGTGCCAGTAGTATGGGGGCGGGGGGGCCGGTAGATACGCAGTATTTT.

CDR3 nucleotide sequence: TGTGCCAGCAGCCAAACGCGGGAGGGCCGGCCAGATACGCAGTATTTT. It is translated as CASSQTREGRPDTQYF. The rearrangement uses TRBV4-2 and TRBJ2-3, with 9 bases aligning to TRBD2. The junction had 7 bases not matched to a gene; V was cut back by 2 bases and J by 4 bases. Germline V lookup: CDR1 LGHNA, CDR2 YNFKEQ. The CDR3 sequence is 16 residues long.

The chain links TRBV18 to TRBJ1-1, with 8 bases aligning to TRBD1. Germline-derived CDR1 and CDR2 are KGHSH and LQKENI. This CDR3 has 14 amino acids. The J segment lost 8 bases and the V segment lost 4 bases, leaving 9 bases of the junction unmatched. The CDR3 protein is CASSLKGQATEAFF. CDR3 bases: TGTGCCAGCTCACTCAAGGGACAGGCGACCGAAGCTTTCTTT.

Ten or more counts support this clonotype. The rearrangement joins TRBV7-2 to TRBJ2-3, with 12 positions matching TRBD2. CDR3 size: 18 residues. V dropped 1 base and J dropped 6; count of bases not matched to a gene: 11. Germline V gene lookup returns CDR1 SGHTA and CDR2 FQGNSA. CDR3 protein: CASSLGATGLAGTDTQYF. In DNA form, the CDR3 reads TGTGCCAGCAGCTTAGGAGCTACTGGACTAGCGGGAACGGATACGCAGTATTTT.

This clonotype was detected ten times or more. V gene TRBV6-1 combines with J gene TRBJ2-3; no clear D. The V end was cut by 2 bases, the J end by 0 bases, with 12 bases between. This CDR3 region has 16 residues. The germline CDR1 and CDR2 sequences are MNHNS and SASEGT. CDR3 nucleotide sequence: TGTGCCAGCAGTGAATCGTTGGCAAGTAGCACAGATACGCAGTATTTT. This gives the protein CASSESLASSTDTQYF.

This clonotype came up many times. The genes are TRBV5-1 and TRBJ1-6; D is perhaps TRBD1 (6 bases). Trimming pared 1 base from V and 9 bases from J, leaving 14 bases between. The germline gives CDR1 SGHRS, CDR2 YFSETQ. The length of the CDR3 is 15 residues. CDR3 DNA sequence: TGCGCCAGCAGCTTGTGGCAGGGGAGCGGTTCACCCCTCCACTTT. Encoded protein: CASSLWQGSGSPLHF.

This chain connects TRBV20-1 to TRBJ2-6; TRBD2 matches at 9 bases. V gave up 0 bases and J gave up 0 bases; unmatched junction bases: 6. This CDR3 contains 18 residues. CDR1 DFQATT and CDR2 SNEGSKA come from the germline V gene (reference sequence). CDR3 in DNA: TGCAGTGCTAGAGATTCCCTAGCGGGAACCTCTGGGGCCAACGTCCTGACTTTC. It yields the protein CSARDSLAGTSGANVLTF.

V is TRBV28 and J is TRBJ2-7, with TRBD1 as a possible D gene (5 bases). The V gene lost 4 bases and the J gene lost 5 bases, with 15 bases spanning the gap. The CDR3 has 14 amino acids. CDR1 and CDR2 (germline): MDHEN, SYDVKM. The chain's CDR3 is CASSSSRVGDEQYF. In nucleotides, the CDR3 is TGTGCCAGCAGTTCGTCCAGGGTTGGAGACGAGCAGTACTTC.